This TCR beta chain appears in the sequencing data of a study of CD8 T cells in Susac syndrome. Sequencing of TCR beta was performed on blood CD8+ and CD4+ T cells. Those who served as multiple sclerosis controls were treatment-naive patients with stable or active relapsing-remitting disease. The authors negatively isolated CD8+ and CD4+ T cells and FACS-enriched TEMRA cells. About 0.45 to 1 ug RNA was reverse transcribed with random hexamers. With immunoSEQ multiplex PCR, TCR beta CDR3 was amplified across 54 Vbeta and 13 Jbeta. Using its own MiXCR run on the immunoSEQ multiplex PCR reads, TCRdb lists one record per CDR3 protein. There are around 300,000 distinct CDR3 sequences in the sample; 92% occur only once, and about 0.07% lies in the top ten. This clonotype was obtained from a human donor with multiple sclerosis. Sequenced: CD4+ T cells from PBMCs.

CDR3 in amino acids: CASSLVLAGGQTQYF. In DNA form, the CDR3 reads TGTGCCAGCAGCTTGGTCCTAGCGGGAGGTCAGACCCAGTACTTC. V gene TRBV7-9 combines with J gene TRBJ2-5, with TRBD2 matching 11 bases. This CDR3 comprises 15 residues. CDR1 SEHNR and CDR2 FQNEAQ come from the germline V gene (reference sequence). After removal of 3 bases from V and 6 bases from J, the junction contained 6 bases not matched to a gene. Drawing the rest from reference TRBV7-9 and TRBJ2-5, the complete variable domain is DTGVSQNPRHKITKRGQNVTFRCDPISEHNRLYWYRQTLGQGPEFLTYFQNEAQLEKSRLLSDRFSAERPKGSFSTLEIQRTEQGDSAMYLCASSLVLAGGQTQYFGPGTRLLVL.